The 14 T cell receptor beta chains presented below share a single source sample, sequenced in a study of human T cells and chemical hapten exposure. TCRdb passed the RACE reads through MiXCR, listing each CDR3 protein once. This sample has about 350,000 distinct CDR3 sequences, with about 6.9% found just once. Regarding time point: patch test 2, 6 weeks after DPC sensitization. Documented treatment: therapeutic diphenylcyclopropenone sensitization with weekly scalp DPC. Sequenced here: whole blood, sampled in connection with sensitization to the hapten diphenylcyclopropenone (DPC). The source is a woman younger than 30 with alopecia areata. Some clones in this sample may be carry-over from other donors' samples.

This clonotype was observed many times. This chain uses TRBV5-5 with TRBJ1-5; perhaps TRBD1 as D (6 bases). Germline values: CDR1 SGHKS, CDR2 YYEKEE (reference sequence). Trimming cost V 1 base and J 8 bases, with 16 bases left between them. The CDR3 is 15 residues long. CDR3 residues: CASSLSWTAREPQHF. DNA for the CDR3: TGTGCCAGCAGCTTGTCGTGGACAGCTCGGGAGCCCCAGCATTTT.

V gene TRBV28 combines with J gene TRBJ2-3; D call uncertain. Between the trimmed V and J ends, which lost 5 bases and 5 bases, there was a span of 8 bases. This CDR3 has 12 residues. Germline CDR1 MDHEN, CDR2 SYDVKM. The CDR3 region is CASSQFGDTQYF. The CDR3 DNA sequence: TGTGCCAGCAGTCAATTCGGAGATACGCAGTATTTT.

This clonotype was seen repeatedly, ten times or more. V and J are TRBV12-3 or TRBV12-4 and TRBJ2-1; possibly TRBD1 for D (5 bases). The CDR3 length is 12 residues. The germline V and J ends were trimmed by 6 bases and 5 bases, with 8 bases remaining between them. CDR3 protein: CASRGQDNEQFF. Here the CDR3 DNA reads TGTGCCAGCAGGGGGCAGGACAATGAGCAGTTCTTC.

In this sample, this clonotype turned up many times. This sequence joins TRBV18 and TRBJ2-1; D is ambiguous. The CDR3 has 15 residues. The V and J ends lost 8 bases and 1 base respectively, with 15 bases between them. Germline CDR1 is KGHSH and CDR2 is LQKENI. The CDR3 reads CASLQTSSSYNEQFF. In nucleotides, the CDR3 is TGTGCCAGCCTACAGACTTCAAGTTCCTACAATGAGCAGTTCTTC.

This clonotype has ten or more counts. The chain links TRBV7-2 to TRBJ1-1; D is unclear. This CDR3 has 13 residues. V gave up 6 bases and J gave up 2 bases, with 10 bases separating them. Germline CDR1 is SGHTA and CDR2 is FQGNSA. The CDR3 region has the DNA TGTGCCAGCAGGTTTCGACAAAACACTGAAGCTTTCTTT. Its protein is CASRFRQNTEAFF.

The sample holds a few counts of this clonotype. The rearrangement joins TRBV12-3 or TRBV12-4 to TRBJ1-6, with D perhaps matching TRBD1 (6 bases). The CDR3 has 16 residues. Between the trimmed V and J ends, which lost 6 bases and 0 bases, there was a span of 12 bases. CDR3 sequence (DNA): TGTGCCAGCAGCCGGACAGTCGGCTCCTATAATTCACCCCTCCACTTT. This sequence encodes CASSRTVGSYNSPLHF.

A few counts support this clonotype. CDR3 sequence reads: CSARVVTGHDTLQETQYF. The CDR3 DNA sequence: TGCAGTGCTAGGGTCGTAACGGGACATGATACTCTCCAAGAGACCCAGTACTTC. The chain has TRBV20-1 and TRBJ2-5; a possible D gene is TRBD1 (6 bases). The germline V gene encodes CDR1 DFQATT and CDR2 SNEGSKA (reference sequence). V was pared by 3 bases and J by 1 base, with 24 bases between. The CDR3 loop spans 18 amino acids.

This clonotype has a count of ten or more. The chain uses TRBV6-6 and TRBJ1-5; 7 bases are shared with TRBD1. Germline V gene data show CDR1 as MNHNY and CDR2 as SVGAGI (reference sequence). With V trimmed by 6 bases and J by 2 bases, 4 bases remained unmatched. The CDR3 spans 14 residues. The CDR3 DNA follows: TGTGCCAGCAGCCCAGGGGGTGGCAATCAGCCCCAGCATTTT. Translating it yields CASSPGGGNQPQHF.

This chain links TRBV20-1 with TRBJ2-1, with a possible D match to TRBD2 (5 bases). Deletions cut 3 bases from V and 0 bases from J, with 15 bases between. Germline V CDR1 and CDR2: DFQATT, SNEGSKA (reference sequence). This CDR3 has 16 residues. The chain's CDR3 is CSASSPGDFSYNEQFF. The CDR3 DNA sequence: TGCAGTGCTAGTTCTCCCGGGGATTTCTCCTACAATGAGCAGTTCTTC.

In this sample, this clonotype turned up many times. The chain combines TRBV29-1 with TRBJ1-1, with unresolved D. The germline V and J ends were trimmed by 5 bases and 0 bases, with 10 bases remaining between them. This CDR3 region has 13 residues. Germline V gives CDR1 SQVTM, CDR2 ANQGSEA. CDR3 loop: CSVLRPLNTEAFF. In DNA form, the CDR3 reads TGCAGCGTTCTCCGCCCATTGAACACTGAAGCTTTCTTT.

This clonotype was recorded at least ten times. The chain uses TRBV3-1 and TRBJ1-4; TRBD1 is a possible D gene (6 bases). CDR3 length: 15 residues. Per germline, CDR1 LGHDT and CDR2 YNNKEL (reference sequence). V lost 2 bases, J lost 4 bases, and 11 bases lay in between. DNA of the CDR3: TGTGCCAGCAGCCAAAACGGACAGCGTAATGAAAAACTGTTTTTT. The encoded protein is CASSQNGQRNEKLFF.

This clonotype occurred many times. The genes are TRBV29-1 and TRBJ1-3; no clear D gene. CDR1 SQVTM and CDR2 ANQGSEA come from the germline V gene. This CDR3 contains 14 residues. V gave up 1 base and J gave up 0 bases, with 7 bases separating them. CDR3 nucleotide sequence: TGCAGCGTTGAAGTTGGAATCTCTGGAAACACCATATATTTT. Translating it yields CSVEVGISGNTIYF.

This clonotype occurred a few times. Compared with germline, one end of the junction differs, possibly owing to a read error. This chain links TRBV5-1 with TRBJ1-1, with 8 bases lining up with TRBD1. CDR1 and CDR2 from the germline V gene are SGHRS and YFSETQ. The CDR3 loop spans 15 amino acids. CDR3 nucleotides: TGCGCCAGCAGCTCCGAACAGGGGGTGAATACTGAAGCTTTCTTT. This codes for CASSSEQGVNTEAFF. The complete variable domain, with remaining parts taken from reference TRBV5-1 and TRBJ1-1, reads KAGVTQTPRYLIKTRGQQVTLSCSPISGHRSVSWYQQTPGQGLQFLFEYFSETQRNKGNFPGRFSGRQFSNSRSEMNVSTLELGDSALYLCASSSEQGVNTEAFFGQGTRLTVV.

The V call is TRBV20-1, the J call TRBJ2-7; 7 nucleotides line up with TRBD1. Germline loops: CDR1 DFQATT, CDR2 SNEGSKA (reference sequence). The CDR3 spans 14 residues. The V and J ends lost 3 bases and 6 bases, in that order; junction bases with no gene match: 11. CDR3 region: CSARAGGDNVEQYF. The CDR3 nucleotides read TGCAGTGCTAGGGCAGGGGGTGATAATGTCGAGCAGTACTTC.